These 5 T cell receptor beta chains originate from one sample sequenced in a study of blood T cell repertoires in COVID-19. The data were produced by immunoSEQ multiplex PCR, yet TCRdb's version contains in-frame clones alone and is incomplete. The sample includes roughly 500,000 clones, approximately 85% of them seen just once. The source material was peripheral blood. The receptors here all came from a human donor in a cohort sampled during active COVID-19.

The chain links TRBV2 to TRBJ2-1; D might be TRBD2 (6 bases). The CDR3 covers 13 residues. Germline V gives CDR1 SNHLY, CDR2 FYNNEI. The ends were cut back, 6 bases at V and 7 bases at J, with 13 bases in the middle. CDR3 protein: CASRKAGMNEQFF. DNA for the CDR3: TGTGCCAGCAGAAAGGCGGGGATGAATGAGCAGTTCTTC. Full variable domain (missing parts from reference TRBV2 and TRBJ2-1): EPEVTQTPSHQVTQMGQEVILRCVPISNHLYFYWYRQILGQKVEFLVSFYNNEISEKSEIFDDQFSVERPDGSNFTLKIRSTKLEDSAMYFCASRKAGMNEQFFGPGTRLTVL.

The gene calls are TRBV2 and TRBJ1-1; 7 nucleotides match TRBD1. J was trimmed by 0 bases and V by 6 bases; bases with no gene match: 7. The CDR3 is 15 amino acids. CDR1 and CDR2 from the germline V gene are SNHLY and FYNNEI. CDR3 in DNA: TGTGCCAGCAGATCCGGGACAGTCCTGAACACTGAAGCTTTCTTT. Its translation: CASRSGTVLNTEAFF.

The V gene is TRBV5-1, the J gene TRBJ1-2; D might be TRBD1 (6 bases). Germline values: CDR1 SGHRS, CDR2 YFSETQ. Deletions cut 4 bases from V and 4 bases from J, with 11 bases between. The length of the CDR3 is 13 residues. The CDR3 region has the DNA TGCGCCAGCAGCCATGAAGGGGGCTATGGCTACACCTTC. Translated, it gives CASSHEGGYGYTF.

The chain carries TRBV2 and TRBJ1-5; D perhaps matches TRBD1 (6 bases). Trimming pared 3 bases from V and 7 bases from J, leaving 13 bases between. This CDR3 is 14 amino acids long. Germline values: CDR1 SNHLY, CDR2 FYNNEI. As DNA, the CDR3 is TGTGCCAGCAGTGACTACAGGGCCGGCCAGCCCCAGCATTTT. As protein: CASSDYRAGQPQHF.

The chain couples TRBV18 to TRBJ1-1, with a tentative D call TRBD1 (5 bases). This CDR3 contains 16 residues. With 2 bases removed from V and 1 base from J, the gap between germline ends came to 14 bases. The germline V gene encodes CDR1 KGHSH and CDR2 LQKENI. The CDR3 DNA reads as TGTGCCAGCTCACCAAGACAGCCTCAGTCGAACACTGAAGCTTTCTTT. Amino acid sequence: CASSPRQPQSNTEAFF. Looking up the rest from reference TRBV18 and TRBJ1-1 gives the full variable domain: NAGVMQNPRHLVRRRGQEARLRCSPMKGHSHVYWYRQLPEEGLKFMVYLQKENIIDESGMPKERFSAEFPKEGPSILRIQQVVRGDSAAYFCASSPRQPQSNTEAFFGQGTRLTVV.